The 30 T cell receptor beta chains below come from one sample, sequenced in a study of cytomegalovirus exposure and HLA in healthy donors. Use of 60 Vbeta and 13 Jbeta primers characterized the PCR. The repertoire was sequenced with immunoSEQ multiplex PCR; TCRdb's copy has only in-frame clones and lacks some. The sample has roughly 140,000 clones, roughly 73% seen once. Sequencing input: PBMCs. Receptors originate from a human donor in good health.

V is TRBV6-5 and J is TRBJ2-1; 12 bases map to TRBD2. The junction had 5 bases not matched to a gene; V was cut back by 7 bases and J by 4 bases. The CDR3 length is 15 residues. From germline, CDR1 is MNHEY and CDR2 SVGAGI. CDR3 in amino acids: CASKLAGGPYNEQFF. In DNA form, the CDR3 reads TGTGCCAGCAAGCTAGCGGGAGGGCCTTACAATGAGCAGTTCTTC.

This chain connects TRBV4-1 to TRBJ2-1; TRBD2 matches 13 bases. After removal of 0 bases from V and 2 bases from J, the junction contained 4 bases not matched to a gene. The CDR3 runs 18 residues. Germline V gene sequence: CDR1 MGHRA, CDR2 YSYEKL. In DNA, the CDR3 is TGCGCCAGCAGCCAAGATTGGACTAGCGGGGGCACCTACAATGAGCAGTTCTTC. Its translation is CASSQDWTSGGTYNEQFF.

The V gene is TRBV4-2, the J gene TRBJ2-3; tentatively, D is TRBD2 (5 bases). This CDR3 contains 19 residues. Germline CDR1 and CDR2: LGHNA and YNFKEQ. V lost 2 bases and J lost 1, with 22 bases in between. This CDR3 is CASSQPEKGESPGTDTQYF. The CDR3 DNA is TGTGCCAGCAGCCAACCTGAGAAGGGAGAATCGCCTGGCACAGATACGCAGTATTTT.

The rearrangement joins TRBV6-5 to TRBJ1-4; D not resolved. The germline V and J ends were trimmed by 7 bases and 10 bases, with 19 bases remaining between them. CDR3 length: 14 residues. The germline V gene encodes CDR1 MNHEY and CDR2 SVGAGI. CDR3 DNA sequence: TGTGCCAGCATACCCAGGCCGGAAAACGGAAAACTGTTTTTT. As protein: CASIPRPENGKLFF.

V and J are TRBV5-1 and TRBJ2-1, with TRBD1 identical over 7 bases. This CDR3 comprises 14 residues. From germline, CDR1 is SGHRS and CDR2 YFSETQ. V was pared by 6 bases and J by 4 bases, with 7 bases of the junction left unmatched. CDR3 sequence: CASNRGWGYNEQFF. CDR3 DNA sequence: TGCGCCAGCAACAGGGGTTGGGGGTACAATGAGCAGTTCTTC.

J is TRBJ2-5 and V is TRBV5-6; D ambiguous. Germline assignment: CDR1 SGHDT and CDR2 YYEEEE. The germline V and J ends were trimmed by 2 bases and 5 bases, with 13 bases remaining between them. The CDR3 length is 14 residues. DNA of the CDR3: TGTGCCAGCAGCTTCTTGAGTCGCTTGGAGACCCAGTACTTC. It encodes CASSFLSRLETQYF.

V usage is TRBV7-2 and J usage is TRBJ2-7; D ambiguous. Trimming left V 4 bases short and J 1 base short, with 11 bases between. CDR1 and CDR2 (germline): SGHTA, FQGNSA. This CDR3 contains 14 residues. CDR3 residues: CASSSPTASYEQYF. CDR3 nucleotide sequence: TGTGCCAGCAGCTCGCCAACAGCATCCTACGAGCAGTACTTC.

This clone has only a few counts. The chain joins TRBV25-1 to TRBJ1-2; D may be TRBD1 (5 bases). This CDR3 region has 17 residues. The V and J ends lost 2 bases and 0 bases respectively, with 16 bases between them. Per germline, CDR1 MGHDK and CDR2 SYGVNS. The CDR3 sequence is CASSEPLGGGTNYGYTF. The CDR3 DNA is TGTGCCAGCAGTGAACCCCTCGGGGGAGGGACTAACTATGGCTACACCTTC.

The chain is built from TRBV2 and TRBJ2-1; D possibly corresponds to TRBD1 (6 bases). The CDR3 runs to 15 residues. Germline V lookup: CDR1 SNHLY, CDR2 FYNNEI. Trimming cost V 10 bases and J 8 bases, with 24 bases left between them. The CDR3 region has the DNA TGTGCCACGCCAGTAGGGGACATCCTCTGGGATGAGCAGTTCTTC. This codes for CATPVGDILWDEQFF.

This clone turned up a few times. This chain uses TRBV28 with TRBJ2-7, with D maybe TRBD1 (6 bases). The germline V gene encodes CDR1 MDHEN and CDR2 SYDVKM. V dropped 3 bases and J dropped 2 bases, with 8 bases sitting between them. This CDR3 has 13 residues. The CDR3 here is CASSFQGPYEQYF. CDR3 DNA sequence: TGTGCCAGCAGTTTTCAGGGGCCCTACGAGCAGTACTTC.

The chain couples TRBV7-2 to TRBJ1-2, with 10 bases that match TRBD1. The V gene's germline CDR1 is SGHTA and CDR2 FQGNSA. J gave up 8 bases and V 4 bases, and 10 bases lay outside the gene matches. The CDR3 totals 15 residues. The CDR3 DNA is TGTGCCAGCAGCTCAAGCCCCGAGACAGGGGGCGGCTACACCTTC. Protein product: CASSSSPETGGGYTF.

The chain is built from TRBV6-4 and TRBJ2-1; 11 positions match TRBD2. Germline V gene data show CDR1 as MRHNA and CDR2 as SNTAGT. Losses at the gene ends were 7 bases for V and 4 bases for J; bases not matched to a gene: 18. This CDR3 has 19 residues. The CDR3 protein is CASKELTSGVGGPYNEQFF. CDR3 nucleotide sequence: TGTGCCAGCAAAGAGTTGACTAGCGGGGTGGGGGGTCCGTACAATGAGCAGTTCTTC.

CDR3 residues: CASSLGQGGLGYTF. In DNA, the CDR3 is TGTGCCAGCAGCCTAGGACAGGGAGGGCTTGGCTACACCTTC. This chain connects TRBV5-4 to TRBJ1-2; the match to TRBD1 covers 8 bases. This CDR3 spans 14 amino acids. Looked up from germline, CDR1 is SGHNT and CDR2 is YYREEE (reference sequence). Trimming at V came to 4 bases and at J to 7 bases, leaving 9 bases not matched to a gene.

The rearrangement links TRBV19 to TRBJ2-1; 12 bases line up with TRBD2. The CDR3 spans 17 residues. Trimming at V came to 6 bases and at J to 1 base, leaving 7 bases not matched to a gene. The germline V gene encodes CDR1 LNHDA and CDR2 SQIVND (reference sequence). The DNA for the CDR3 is TGTGCCAGTAGGGACCGACTAGCGGGAGTTTCCTACAATGAGCAGTTCTTC. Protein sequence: CASRDRLAGVSYNEQFF.

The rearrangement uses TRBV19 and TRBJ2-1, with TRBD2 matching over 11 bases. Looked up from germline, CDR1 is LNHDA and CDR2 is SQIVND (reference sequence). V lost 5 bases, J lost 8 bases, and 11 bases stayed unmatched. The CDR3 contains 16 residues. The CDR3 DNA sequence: TGTGCCAGTAGTCCCCAGGCTAGCGGGAGGTTCCATGAGCAGTTCTTC. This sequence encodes CASSPQASGRFHEQFF. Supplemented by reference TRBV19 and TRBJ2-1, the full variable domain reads DGGITQSPKYLFRKEGQNVTLSCEQNLNHDAMYWYRQDPGQGLRLIYYSQIVNDFQKGDIAEGYSVSREKKESFPLTVTSAQKNPTAFYLCASSPQASGRFHEQFFGPGTRLTVL.

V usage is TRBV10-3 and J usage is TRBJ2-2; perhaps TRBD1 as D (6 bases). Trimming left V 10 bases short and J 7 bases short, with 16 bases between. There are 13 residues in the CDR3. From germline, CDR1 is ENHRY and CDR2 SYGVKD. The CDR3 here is CATGQSIGGELFF. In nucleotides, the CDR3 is TGTGCCACCGGACAGTCCATTGGCGGGGAGCTGTTTTTT.

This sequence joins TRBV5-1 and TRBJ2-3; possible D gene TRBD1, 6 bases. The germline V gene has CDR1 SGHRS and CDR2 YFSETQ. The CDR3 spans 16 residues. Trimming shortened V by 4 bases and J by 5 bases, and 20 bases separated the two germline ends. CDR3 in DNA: TGCGCCAGCAGCACTCGCCAGGGGAGTTACGGAGATACGCAGTATTTT. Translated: CASSTRQGSYGDTQYF.

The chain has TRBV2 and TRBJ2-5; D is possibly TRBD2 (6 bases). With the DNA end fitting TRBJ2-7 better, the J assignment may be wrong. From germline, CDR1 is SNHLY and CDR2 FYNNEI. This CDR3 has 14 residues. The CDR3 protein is CASSDYQRAYEQYF. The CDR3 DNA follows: TGTGCCAGCAGTGATTACCAGCGGGCCTACGAGCAGTACTTC.

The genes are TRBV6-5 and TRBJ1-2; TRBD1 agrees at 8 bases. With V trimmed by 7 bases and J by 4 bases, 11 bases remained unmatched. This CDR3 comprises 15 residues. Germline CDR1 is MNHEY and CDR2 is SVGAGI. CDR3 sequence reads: CASKLDRGSRYGYTF. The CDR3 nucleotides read TGTGCCAGCAAACTCGACAGGGGTTCCCGCTATGGCTACACCTTC.

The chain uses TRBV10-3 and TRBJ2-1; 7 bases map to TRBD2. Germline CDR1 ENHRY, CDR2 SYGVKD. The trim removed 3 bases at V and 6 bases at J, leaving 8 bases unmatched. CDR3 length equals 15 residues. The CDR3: CAISERGDRGNEQFF. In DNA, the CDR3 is TGTGCCATCAGTGAACGGGGGGACCGGGGCAATGAGCAGTTCTTC.

In DNA, the CDR3 is TGTGCCAGCAGCCCCCGGACTAGCTTGCTAGAGACCCAGTACTTC. This codes for CASSPRTSLLETQYF. The chain combines TRBV9 with TRBJ2-5; 8 bases fit TRBD2. Germline CDR1 SGDLS, CDR2 YYNGEE. V dropped 4 bases and J dropped 4; count of bases not matched to a gene: 9. This CDR3 is 15 amino acids long.

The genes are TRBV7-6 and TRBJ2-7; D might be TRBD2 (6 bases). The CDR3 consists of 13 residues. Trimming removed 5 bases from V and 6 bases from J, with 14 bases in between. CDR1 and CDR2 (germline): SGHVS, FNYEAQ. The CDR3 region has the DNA TGTGCCAGCAGCCCTCCGGGGACTGTCGAGCAGTACTTC. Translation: CASSPPGTVEQYF.

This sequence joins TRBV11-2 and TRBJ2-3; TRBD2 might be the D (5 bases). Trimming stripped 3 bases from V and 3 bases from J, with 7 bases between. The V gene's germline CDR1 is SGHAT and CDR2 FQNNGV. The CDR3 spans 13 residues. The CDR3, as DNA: TGTGCCAGCAGCTTCGGACTGACAGATACGCAGTATTTT. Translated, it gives CASSFGLTDTQYF.

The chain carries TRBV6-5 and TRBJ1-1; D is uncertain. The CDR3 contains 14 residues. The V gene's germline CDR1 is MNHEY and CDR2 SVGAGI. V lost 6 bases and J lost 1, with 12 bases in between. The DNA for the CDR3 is TGTGCCAGCAGCGATTCTCTAACGAACACTGAAGCTTTCTTT. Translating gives CASSDSLTNTEAFF.

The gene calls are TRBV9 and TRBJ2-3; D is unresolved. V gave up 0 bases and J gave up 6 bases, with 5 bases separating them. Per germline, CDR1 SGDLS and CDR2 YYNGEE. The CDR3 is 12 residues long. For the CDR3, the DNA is TGTGCCAGCAGCGTAGCTGGCGATACGCAGTATTTT. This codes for CASSVAGDTQYF.

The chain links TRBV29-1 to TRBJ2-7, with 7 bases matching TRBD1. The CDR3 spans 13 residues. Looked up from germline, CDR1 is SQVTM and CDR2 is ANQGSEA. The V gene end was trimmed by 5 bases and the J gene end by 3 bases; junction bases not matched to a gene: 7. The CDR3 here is CSVKWDRDYEQYF. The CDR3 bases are TGCAGCGTTAAATGGGACAGAGACTACGAGCAGTACTTC.

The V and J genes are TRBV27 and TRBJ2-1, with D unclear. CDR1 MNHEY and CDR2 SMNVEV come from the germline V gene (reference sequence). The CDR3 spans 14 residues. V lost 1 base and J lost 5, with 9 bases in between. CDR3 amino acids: CASSLYSRNNEQFF. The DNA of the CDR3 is TGTGCCAGCAGTTTATACTCTAGAAACAATGAGCAGTTCTTC.

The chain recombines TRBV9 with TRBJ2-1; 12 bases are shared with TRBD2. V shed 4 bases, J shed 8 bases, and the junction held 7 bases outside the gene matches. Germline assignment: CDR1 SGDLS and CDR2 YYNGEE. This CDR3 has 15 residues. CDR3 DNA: TGTGCCAGCAGCTTGAGACTAGCGGGAGCGGATGAGCAGTTCTTC. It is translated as CASSLRLAGADEQFF.

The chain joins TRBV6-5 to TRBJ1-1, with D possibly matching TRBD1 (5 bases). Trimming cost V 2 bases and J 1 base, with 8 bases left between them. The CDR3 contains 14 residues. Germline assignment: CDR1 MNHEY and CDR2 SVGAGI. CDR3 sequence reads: CASSYRGGNTEAFF. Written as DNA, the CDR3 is TGTGCCAGCAGTTACAGGGGAGGGAACACTGAAGCTTTCTTT.

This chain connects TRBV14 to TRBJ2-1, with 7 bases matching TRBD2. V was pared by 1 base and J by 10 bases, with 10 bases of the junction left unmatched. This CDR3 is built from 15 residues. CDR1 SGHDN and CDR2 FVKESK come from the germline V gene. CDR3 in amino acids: CASSQVGLAVMEQFF. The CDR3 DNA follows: TGTGCCAGCAGCCAAGTAGGGCTAGCGGTCATGGAGCAGTTCTTC.